This paragraph reports one TCR beta chain. Its antigen remains unidentified. The table came from immunoSEQ multiplex PCR; TCRdb's copy has only in-frame clones and leaves some out. The repertoire consists of 30,000 to 35,000 clones, with approximately 90% occurring once and the leading ten covering 45%. The data are from a study of T cell responses to AZD1222 COVID-19 vaccine. Study-wide background: The study pooled second doses at about 4 or about 12 weeks. Regarding the study as a whole: Mostly white British, mostly female donors; authors suggested clonal diversity may be underestimated.

The CDR3 extends over 15 amino acids. Trimming left V 4 bases short and J 0 bases short, with 8 bases between. The V gene's germline CDR1 is SGHNT and CDR2 YYREEE (reference sequence). The receptor was isolated from an adult in good health. The sequenced sample was peripheral blood, obtained on day 0 of AZD1222 vaccination. V and J are TRBV5-4 and TRBJ2-6; the D gene is possibly TRBD1 (5 bases). For the CDR3, the DNA is TGTGCCAGCAGCCGCCAGGGCTCTGGGGCCAACGTCCTGACTTTC. This translates into CASSRQGSGANVLTF.